This entry lists 8 T cell receptor beta chains sequenced from one sample in a study of neurological immune-mediated disorders. TCRdb processed the 5' RACE reads anew with MiXCR; each CDR3 protein has one entry. The sample yields about 77,000 distinct CDR3 sequences, around a tenth seen once. Sequenced input: PBMCs. The receptors stem from a man aged 50-60 years in good health.

This clonotype occurred a few times. The gene calls are TRBV29-1 and TRBJ2-1; the match to TRBD2 covers 12 bases. Trimming cost V 7 bases and J 7 bases; bases outside gene matches: 5. The V gene's germline CDR1 is SQVTM and CDR2 ANQGSEA. The CDR3 length is 13 residues. In nucleotides, the CDR3 is TGCAGCGGACGACTAGCGGGAGTAAATGAGCAGTTCTTC. It yields the protein CSGRLAGVNEQFF.

This clonotype showed up many times. The J gene is TRBJ2-5, the V gene TRBV20-1, with 14 bases matching TRBD2. The germline V gene encodes CDR1 DFQATT and CDR2 SNEGSKA (reference sequence). J was trimmed by 0 bases and V by 6 bases; bases with no gene match: 9. This CDR3 has 17 residues. In DNA form, the CDR3 reads TGCAGTGCACCCGGGACTAGCGGGGGATTGTACCAAGAGACCCAGTACTTC. Translated, it gives CSAPGTSGGLYQETQYF.

This clonotype was observed a handful of times. V and J are TRBV28 and TRBJ1-4; no reliable D call. Germline V gene sequence: CDR1 MDHEN, CDR2 SYDVKM. The CDR3 contains 13 residues. V dropped 9 bases and J dropped 2 bases, with 10 bases sitting between them. CDR3 coding DNA: TGTGCCAGAAGTCGACACACTAATGAAAAACTGTTTTTT. Amino acids: CARSRHTNEKLFF.

The sample holds many counts of this clonotype. A much larger clonotype is one base distant, so this may be a read error. This chain uses TRBV7-6 with TRBJ2-5; no clear D gene. Trimming removed 3 bases from V and 4 bases from J, with 3 bases in between. This CDR3 spans 11 amino acids. The germline V gene has CDR1 SGHVS and CDR2 FNYEAQ. CDR3 loop: CASSFGETQYF. In nucleotides, the CDR3 is TGTGCCAGCAGCTTCGGAGAGACCCAGTACTTC.

This clonotype was observed at least ten times. The V call is TRBV25-1, the J call TRBJ2-3; D possibly corresponds to TRBD1 (5 bases). The CDR3 contains 16 residues. Trimming stripped 0 bases from V and 0 bases from J, with 10 bases between. CDR1 and CDR2 (germline): MGHDK, SYGVNS. This chain's CDR3 is CASSEYRGSSTDTQYF. The CDR3 DNA reads as TGTGCCAGCAGTGAATATAGGGGTTCAAGCACAGATACGCAGTATTTT.

This clonotype was picked up a small number of times. A much larger clonotype is one base distant, so this may be a read error. The genes are TRBV25-1 and TRBJ1-1, with a weak D call TRBD1 (6 bases). This CDR3 is built from 13 residues. The germline V gene has CDR1 MGHDK and CDR2 SYGVNS. Between the trimmed V and J ends, which lost 1 base and 12 bases, there was a span of 15 bases. This CDR3 reads CASSELVAGATFF. For the CDR3, the DNA is TGTGCCAGCAGTGAATTAGTTGCGGGGGCCACTTTCTTT.

On this clonotype itself: This clone may be a read error of a much larger clone one base away. The gene calls are TRBV5-1 and TRBJ2-2, with 12 nucleotides matching TRBD1. The CDR3 has 15 residues. Germline CDR1 reads SGHRS; CDR2 reads YFSETQ. V shed 9 bases, J shed 8 bases, and the junction held 11 bases outside the gene matches. The DNA of the CDR3 is TGCGCCATCAGACGTGGGACAGGGGGCGAAGGGGAGCTGTTTTTT. As protein: CAIRRGTGGEGELFF.

This clonotype was counted at least ten times. This chain links TRBV5-1 with TRBJ2-5; possibly TRBD1 for D (5 bases). Germline V gives CDR1 SGHRS, CDR2 YFSETQ. The CDR3 totals 13 residues. Trimming took off 1 base at V and 2 bases at J, with 6 bases between the two ends. CDR3 amino acids: CASSLRGQETQYF. DNA of the CDR3: TGCGCCAGCAGCTTGAGGGGTCAAGAGACCCAGTACTTC.